This TCR beta chain was profiled in a study of blood T cell repertoires in COVID-19. Overall study: COVID-19 samples collected from the United States, Italy and Spain covered acute and convalescent phases.

V lost 2 bases and J 6 bases, leaving 16 bases between the germline ends. Germline CDR1 is ENHRY and CDR2 is SYGVKD. The CDR3 has 15 residues. Authors' processing steps: Estimation of nucleated cell counts was performed using reference gene primer amplification. Clones were sequenced by immunoSEQ multiplex PCR, and TCRdb holds only the in-frame ones, with some missing. V and J calls and clone size are those listed in that table; D and trimming were worked out from the DNA. This table has roughly 200,000 clones, about 87% appearing once. This study enrolled people aged 18 to 89 from around 26 US geographic areas. Recovered status in Cohort 3 required two negative PCRs, clearance, or symptom resolution.

The V call is TRBV10-3, the J call TRBJ1-1, with no clear D. Sequencing was carried out using PBMCs or T cells enriched from blood (not recorded which). The TCR comes from a woman aged 25 to 39 who had recovered from COVID-19. CDR3 residues: CAISESGHLMAEAFF. For the CDR3, the DNA is TGTGCCATCAGTGAGAGTGGGCACCTCATGGCTGAAGCTTTCTTT.